This T cell receptor (beta chain) was found in a study of regulatory T cells in long-lasting Graves disease. This sample's time point: persistent/refractory GD, antithyroid drugs over 5 years with positive TRAb. The authors made the TCR library using RNA they extracted from PBMCs. Staff drew approximately 10 milliliters of peripheral blood into EDTA tubes. General observations from the study: Whereas 900 to 1,000 public clonotypes were shared by new patients, persistent patients shared more, at roughly 3,000. Peripheral blood, not thyroid tissue, was the sole material studied.

Building of the TCR beta libraries involved iRepertoire HTBI primers and Arm-PCR of CDR3 regions. TCRdb reprocessed the multiplex PCR reads via MiXCR and lists one record per CDR3 protein. The table has about 420,000 distinct CDR3 sequences, about a quarter seen once. V lost 8 bases to trimming and J lost 3 bases; unmatched junction nucleotides: 19. The CDR3 is made up of 19 amino acids. CDR1 is ENHRY, CDR2 SYGVKD, per germline. There are a few counts of this clonotype. What it binds is unknown. The input for sequencing was peripheral blood mononuclear cells (PBMCs), taken when the disease was refractory, from a patient treated with antithyroid drugs. This TCR came from a female donor with Graves disease. V and J are TRBV10-3 and TRBJ2-2; 9 bases map to TRBD1. The CDR3 DNA sequence: TGTGCCATCCCTAGAGTTTCCGGGACAGGGTTAGCGGACACCGGGGAGCTGTTTTTT. Encoded protein: CAIPRVSGTGLADTGELFF.